These 24 T cell receptor beta chains originate from one sample sequenced in a study of blood T cell repertoires in COVID-19. Method: immunoSEQ multiplex PCR; TCRdb's copy keeps in-frame clones and lacks some. Altogether about 180,000 clones are present, approximately 87% being singletons, with the ten largest covering less than 25%. The sequenced sample consisted of peripheral blood. These receptors were taken from a man aged 65 to 85 with active or convalescent COVID-19.

V usage is TRBV3-1 (or the pseudogene TRBV3-2) and J usage is TRBJ1-6; 9 bases line up with TRBD1. This CDR3 is 16 amino acids long. V was pared by 2 bases and J by 5 bases, with 4 bases of the junction left unmatched. CDR1 and CDR2 (germline): LGHDT, YNNKEL (reference sequence). The CDR3 nucleotides are TGTGCCAGCAGCCAATACTGGACAGGGGATAATTCACCCCTCCACTTT. It is translated as CASSQYWTGDNSPLHF.

The rearrangement links TRBV4-3 to TRBJ1-2, with 7 bases matching TRBD1. Germline assignment: CDR1 LGHNA and CDR2 YSLEER. Losses at the gene ends were 6 bases for V and 5 bases for J; bases not matched to a gene: 12. The CDR3 extends over 15 amino acids. For the CDR3, the DNA is TGCGCCAGCAGTCTCGAGACAGGGCCCGGGTATGGCTACACCTTC. This gives the protein CASSLETGPGYGYTF.

This chain connects TRBV5-1 to TRBJ2-7, with D tentatively TRBD1 (5 bases). CDR3 length: 14 amino acids. V lost 4 bases to trimming and J lost 4 bases, with 15 bases between them. CDR1 SGHRS and CDR2 YFSETQ come from the germline V gene. For the CDR3, the DNA is TGCGCCAGCAGCCCGCAAGGGGTCGGGTACGAGCAGTACTTC. As protein: CASSPQGVGYEQYF.

V and J are TRBV19 and TRBJ1-2; D gene uncertain. Germline assignment: CDR1 LNHDA and CDR2 SQIVND (reference sequence). The V gene lost 3 bases and the J gene lost 2 bases, with 10 bases spanning the gap. The CDR3 runs to 14 residues. The CDR3 region is CASSMASGNYGYTF. DNA of the CDR3: TGTGCCAGTAGTATGGCTTCGGGAAACTATGGCTACACCTTC.

The chain has TRBV7-9 and TRBJ2-2, with 10 bases lining up with TRBD1. J was trimmed by 7 bases and V by 5 bases; bases with no gene match: 13. The germline V gene has CDR1 SEHNR and CDR2 FQNEAQ (reference sequence). The CDR3 is made up of 17 amino acids. The CDR3 DNA follows: TGTGCCAGCAGCCGAGGACAGGGGGGTGCCGGGAGCGGGGAGCTGTTTTTT. Translating it yields CASSRGQGGAGSGELFF. Based on the CDR3 plus reference TRBV7-9 and TRBJ2-2, the full variable domain is DTGVSQNPRHKITKRGQNVTFRCDPISEHNRLYWYRQTLGQGPEFLTYFQNEAQLEKSRLLSDRFSAERPKGSFSTLEIQRTEQGDSAMYLCASSRGQGGAGSGELFFGEGSRLTVL.

This rearrangement joins TRBV5-4 to TRBJ2-3; possible D gene TRBD1, 5 bases. Germline V gives CDR1 SGHNT, CDR2 YYREEE (reference sequence). V lost 0 bases, J lost 0 bases, and 11 bases lay in between. CDR3 length equals 16 residues. The CDR3 DNA follows: TGTGCCAGCAGCTTGGCCTTACAGGCTAGCACAGATACGCAGTATTTT. This codes for CASSLALQASTDTQYF.

V and J are TRBV2 and TRBJ1-1; D is uncertain. Germline lookup yields CDR1 SNHLY and CDR2 FYNNEI. The CDR3 covers 14 residues. Trimming cost V 2 bases and J 0 bases, with 7 bases left between them. The CDR3 region is CASSEWPMNTEAFF. In DNA, the CDR3 is TGTGCCAGCAGTGAATGGCCGATGAACACTGAAGCTTTCTTT.

As regards this clone: One end of the junction does not line up with germline, which may come from a read error. This chain joins TRBV18 and TRBJ2-7, with 9 bases aligning to TRBD1. The CDR3 has 13 amino acids. Germline V CDR1 and CDR2: KGHSH, LQKENI. Here the CDR3 DNA reads TGTGCCAGCTCACCGAGGACAGGGGCCAGTCAGGACTTC. Its translation: CASSPRTGASQDF.

The sample holds one count of this clone. The V and J genes are TRBV6-5 and TRBJ1-1; D unresolved. Trimming took 5 bases from V and 2 from J, leaving 9 bases between them. The CDR3 covers 13 residues. CDR1 and CDR2 from the germline V gene are MNHEY and SVGAGI. The CDR3 loop is CASSKLGNTEAFF. CDR3 sequence (DNA): TGTGCCAGCAGTAAATTGGGCAACACTGAAGCTTTCTTT.

The genes are TRBV7-2 and TRBJ2-2, with D tentatively TRBD2 (5 bases). Germline V gene sequence: CDR1 SGHTA, CDR2 FQGNSA. The CDR3 is 15 residues long. Trimming took 0 bases from V and 2 from J, leaving 7 bases between them. CDR3 nucleotides: TGTGCCAGCAGCTTAGCTTCGGGAAACACCGGGGAGCTGTTTTTT. Encoded protein: CASSLASGNTGELFF.

This rearrangement joins TRBV27 to TRBJ1-5; D ambiguous. The CDR3 has 14 residues. CDR1 is MNHEY and CDR2 is SMNVEV in the germline V gene (reference sequence). V lost 2 bases, J lost 1 base, and 6 bases lay in between. The CDR3 region has the DNA TGTGCCAGCAGTTTACGCGAAAGCAATCAGCCCCAGCATTTT. Its protein product is CASSLRESNQPQHF.

The chain uses TRBV27 and TRBJ1-6; 8 nucleotides line up with TRBD1. V lost 4 bases to trimming and J lost 7 bases; unmatched junction nucleotides: 6. From germline, CDR1 is MNHEY and CDR2 SMNVEV (reference sequence). This CDR3 has 15 residues. This CDR3 reads CASSYFRQGNSPLHF. CDR3 nucleotides: TGTGCCAGCAGTTACTTCCGACAGGGGAATTCACCCCTCCACTTT.

J is TRBJ1-6 and V is TRBV23-1; tentatively, D is TRBD1 (5 bases). TRBV23-1 is an ORF, with its function uncertain. V was clipped by 2 bases and J by 9 bases, with 17 bases between them. The CDR3 spans 16 residues. This CDR3 is CASSQGPGRTPSPLHF. CDR3 in DNA: TGCGCCAGCAGTCAAGGCCCCGGACGGACACCTTCACCCCTCCACTTT.

This clone appeared once. V gene TRBV19 combines with J gene TRBJ1-1; TRBD1 is a possible D gene (5 bases). CDR1 is LNHDA and CDR2 is SQIVND in the germline V gene (reference sequence). CDR3 length equals 14 residues. V was trimmed by 0 bases and J by 5 bases, leaving 10 bases between them. This CDR3 reads CASSIEARGTEAFF. In nucleotides, the CDR3 is TGTGCCAGTAGTATAGAAGCTAGGGGTACTGAAGCTTTCTTT.

This sequence joins TRBV28 and TRBJ2-7; TRBD2 aligns across 8 bases. This CDR3 is 13 amino acids long. Germline V gene lookup returns CDR1 MDHEN and CDR2 SYDVKM. Losses at the gene ends were 6 bases for V and 7 bases for J; bases not matched to a gene: 8. The CDR3 nucleotides are TGTGCCAGCAGCGGCAGGACTAGCCTTGAGCAGTACTTC. Protein: CASSGRTSLEQYF.

J is TRBJ1-2 and V is TRBV6-5; 9 bases are a match to TRBD1. The CDR3 is 15 residues long. Germline values: CDR1 MNHEY, CDR2 SVGAGI. V gave up 2 bases and J gave up 8 bases; unmatched junction bases: 9. CDR3 sequence (DNA): TGTGCCAGCAGTTACCGGACACAGGGGGCGCGGGGCTACACCTTC. As protein: CASSYRTQGARGYTF.

This rearrangement joins TRBV4-3 to TRBJ1-2; 11 bases match TRBD1. The CDR3 is made up of 14 amino acids. The ends lost 3 bases at V and 7 bases at J; junction bases unmatched: 4. The germline CDR1 and CDR2 sequences are LGHNA and YSLEER. The CDR3 loop reads CASSQDRGLGGYTF. CDR3 nucleotides: TGCGCCAGCAGCCAGGACAGGGGGCTTGGTGGCTACACCTTC.

V gene TRBV6-1 combines with J gene TRBJ1-1; D is undetermined. The CDR3 sequence is 12 residues long. Germline V lookup: CDR1 MNHNS, CDR2 SASEGT. Trimming cost V 3 bases and J 6 bases, with 8 bases left between them. The CDR3 reads CASSEMQAEAFF. DNA of the CDR3: TGTGCCAGCAGTGAGATGCAGGCTGAAGCTTTCTTT.

In this sample, this clone turned up a few times. V usage is TRBV18 and J usage is TRBJ2-2; 9 bases are shared with TRBD2. The V gene end was trimmed by 4 bases and the J gene end by 5 bases; junction bases not matched to a gene: 14. Per the germline V gene, CDR1 is KGHSH and CDR2 is LQKENI. The CDR3 extends over 18 amino acids. CDR3 amino acids: CASSQRTLAGAGTGELFF. For the CDR3, the DNA is TGTGCCAGCTCACAGAGGACATTAGCGGGAGCGGGGACCGGGGAGCTGTTTTTT.

The chain uses TRBV6-1 and TRBJ1-1, with D perhaps matching TRBD1 (5 bases). The CDR3 extends over 16 amino acids. From germline, CDR1 is MNHNS and CDR2 SASEGT. The V end lost 0 bases, the J end lost 2 bases, and 13 bases lay between the germline ends. CDR3 residues: CASSEAWEGPNTEAFF. In nucleotides, the CDR3 is TGTGCCAGCAGTGAAGCGTGGGAGGGACCCAACACTGAAGCTTTCTTT.

The V gene is TRBV6-1, the J gene TRBJ1-4; D possibly corresponds to TRBD1 (6 bases). Between the trimmed V and J ends, which lost 2 bases and 8 bases, there was a span of 9 bases. This CDR3 comprises 13 residues. Germline loops: CDR1 MNHNS, CDR2 SASEGT. CDR3 protein: CASSEFQGEKLFF. The CDR3 coding sequence is TGTGCCAGCAGTGAATTCCAGGGGGAAAAACTGTTTTTT.

The genes are TRBV5-1 and TRBJ2-1, with TRBD2 as a possible D gene (6 bases). Germline CDR1 is SGHRS and CDR2 is YFSETQ. Trimming took off 4 bases at V and 10 bases at J, with 12 bases between the two ends. The CDR3 covers 12 residues. The CDR3 loop is CASSLTSREQFF. The CDR3 DNA reads as TGCGCCAGCAGCCTTACTAGCCGCGAGCAGTTCTTC. The full variable domain, its missing parts supplied by reference TRBV5-1 and TRBJ2-1, is KAGVTQTPRYLIKTRGQQVTLSCSPISGHRSVSWYQQTPGQGLQFLFEYFSETQRNKGNFPGRFSGRQFSNSRSEMNVSTLELGDSALYLCASSLTSREQFFGPGTRLTVL.

The table lists this clone with a few counts. The chain has TRBV5-1 and TRBJ1-6; D uncertain. The germline V gene encodes CDR1 SGHRS and CDR2 YFSETQ. CDR3 size: 13 residues. Trimming shortened V by 2 bases and J by 10 bases, and 10 bases separated the two germline ends. The CDR3 protein is CASSFNAESPLHF. CDR3 coding DNA: TGCGCCAGCAGCTTTAACGCGGAATCACCCCTCCACTTT.

This clone was observed a few times. The chain couples TRBV7-6 to TRBJ1-4; D uncertain. The CDR3 covers 15 residues. V was pared by 5 bases and J by 4 bases, with 14 bases between. CDR1 and CDR2 (germline): SGHVS, FNYEAQ. The chain's CDR3 is CASSPFHQVNEKLFF. The CDR3 coding sequence is TGTGCCAGCAGCCCCTTCCACCAGGTTAATGAAAAACTGTTTTTT.